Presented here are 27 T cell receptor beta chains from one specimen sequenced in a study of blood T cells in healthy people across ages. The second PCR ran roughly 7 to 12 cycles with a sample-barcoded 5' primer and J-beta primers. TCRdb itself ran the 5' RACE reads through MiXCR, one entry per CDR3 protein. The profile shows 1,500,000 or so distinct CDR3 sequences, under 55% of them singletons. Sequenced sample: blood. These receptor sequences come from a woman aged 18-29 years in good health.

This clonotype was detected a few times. Here the CDR3 reads CASSPPSAEQYF. The DNA of the CDR3 is TGTGCCAGCAGTCCGCCTAGCGCCGAGCAGTACTTC. The genes are TRBV27 and TRBJ2-7; the D gene is possibly TRBD2 (6 bases). V was shortened by 5 bases and J by 6 bases, with 11 bases between the two germline ends. This CDR3 has 12 amino acids. Germline lookup yields CDR1 MNHEY and CDR2 SMNVEV (reference sequence).

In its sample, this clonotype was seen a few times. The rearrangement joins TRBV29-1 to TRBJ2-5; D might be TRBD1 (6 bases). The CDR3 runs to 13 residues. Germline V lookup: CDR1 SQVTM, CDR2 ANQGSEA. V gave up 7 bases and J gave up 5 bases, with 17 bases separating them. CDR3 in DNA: TGCAGCGCCGACAGGTCGGCCGGGGAGACCCAGTACTTC. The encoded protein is CSADRSAGETQYF.

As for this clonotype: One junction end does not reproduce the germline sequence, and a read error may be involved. In DNA, the CDR3 is TGTACCAGCAGTCTACAGGGGAACTATGGCTACACCTTC. Translated, it gives CTSSLQGNYGYTF. The V call is TRBV6-2 or TRBV6-3, the J call TRBJ1-2; 7 nucleotides match TRBD1. Per germline, CDR1 MNHEY and CDR2 SVGEGT. CDR3 length equals 13 residues.

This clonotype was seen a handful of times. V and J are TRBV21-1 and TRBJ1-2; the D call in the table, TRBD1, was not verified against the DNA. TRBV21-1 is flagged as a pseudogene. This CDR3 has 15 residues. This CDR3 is CASSTQGQEPYGYTF. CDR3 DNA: TGTGCCAGCAGCACCCAAGGACAGGAACCCTATGGCTACACCTTC.

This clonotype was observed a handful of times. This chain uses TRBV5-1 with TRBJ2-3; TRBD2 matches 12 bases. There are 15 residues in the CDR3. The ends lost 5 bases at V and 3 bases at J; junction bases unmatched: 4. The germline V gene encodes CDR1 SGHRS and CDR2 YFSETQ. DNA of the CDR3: TGCGCCAGCAGAACCGGGACTAGCGGGACAGATACGCAGTATTTT. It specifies CASRTGTSGTDTQYF.

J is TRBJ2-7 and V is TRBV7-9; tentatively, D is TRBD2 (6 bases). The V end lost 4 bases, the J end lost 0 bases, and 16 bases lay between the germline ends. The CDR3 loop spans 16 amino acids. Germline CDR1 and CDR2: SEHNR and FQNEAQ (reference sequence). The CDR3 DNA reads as TGTGCCAGCAGCTCCCCATCCGCGGGGAGCTCCTACGAGCAGTACTTC. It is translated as CASSSPSAGSSYEQYF.

The CDR3 sequence: CASSLDKGSYEQYF. The DNA for the CDR3 is TGTGCCAGCAGCTTAGACAAGGGTAGCTACGAGCAGTACTTC. The rearrangement uses TRBV7-2 and TRBJ2-4; unclear D gene. The DNA matches TRBJ2-7 better at its end, which makes the J call doubtful. CDR1 is SGHTA, CDR2 FQGNSA, per germline. The CDR3 has 14 residues.

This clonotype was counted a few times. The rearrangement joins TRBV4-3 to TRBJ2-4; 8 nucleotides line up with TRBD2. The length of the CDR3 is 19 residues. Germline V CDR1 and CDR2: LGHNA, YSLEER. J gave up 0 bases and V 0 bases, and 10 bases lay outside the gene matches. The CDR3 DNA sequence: TGCGCCAGCAGCCAAGATACGGTAGCGGGGCTACTAGCCAAAAACATTCAGTACTTC. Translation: CASSQDTVAGLLAKNIQYF.

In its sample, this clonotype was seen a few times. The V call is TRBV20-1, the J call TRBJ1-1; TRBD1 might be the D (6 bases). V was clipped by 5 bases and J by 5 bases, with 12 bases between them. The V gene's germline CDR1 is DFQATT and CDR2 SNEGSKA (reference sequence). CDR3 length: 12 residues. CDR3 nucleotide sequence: TGCAGTGCTCGCCGGGGGCTAACTGAAGCTTTCTTT. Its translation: CSARRGLTEAFF.

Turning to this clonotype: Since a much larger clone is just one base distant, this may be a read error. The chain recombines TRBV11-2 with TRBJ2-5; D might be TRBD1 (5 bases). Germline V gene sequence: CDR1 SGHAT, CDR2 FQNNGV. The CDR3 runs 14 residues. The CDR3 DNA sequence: TGTGCCAGCAGCTTAGACGACAGCCAAGGGACCCAGTACTTC. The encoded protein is CASSLDDSQGTQYF.

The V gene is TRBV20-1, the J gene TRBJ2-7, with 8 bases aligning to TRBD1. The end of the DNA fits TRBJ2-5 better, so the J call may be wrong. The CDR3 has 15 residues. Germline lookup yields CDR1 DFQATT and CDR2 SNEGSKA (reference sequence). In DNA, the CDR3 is TGCAGTGCTAGAGTCCGGACAGGGCGAAGAGAGACCCAGTACTTC. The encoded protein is CSARVRTGRRETQYF.

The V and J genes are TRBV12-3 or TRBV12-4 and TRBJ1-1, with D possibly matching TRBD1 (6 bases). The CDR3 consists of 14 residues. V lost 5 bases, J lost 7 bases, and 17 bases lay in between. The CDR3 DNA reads TGTGCCAGCAGTCACAGACCGACAGGTTATGAAGCTTTCTTT. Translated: CASSHRPTGYEAFF.

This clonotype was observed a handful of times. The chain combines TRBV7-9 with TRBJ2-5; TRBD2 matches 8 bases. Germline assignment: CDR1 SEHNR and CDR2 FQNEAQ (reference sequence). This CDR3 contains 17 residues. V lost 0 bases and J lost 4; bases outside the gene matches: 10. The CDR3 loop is CASSLALARGAGETQYF. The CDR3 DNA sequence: TGTGCCAGCAGCTTAGCACTAGCGCGGGGGGCCGGAGAGACCCAGTACTTC.

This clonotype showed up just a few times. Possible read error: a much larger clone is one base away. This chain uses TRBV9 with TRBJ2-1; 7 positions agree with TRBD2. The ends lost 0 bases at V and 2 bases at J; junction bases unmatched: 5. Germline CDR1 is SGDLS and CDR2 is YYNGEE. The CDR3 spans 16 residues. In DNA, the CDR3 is TGTGCCAGCAGCGTAGGGGGCGGGAGTCCCTACAATGAGCAGTTCTTC. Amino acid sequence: CASSVGGGSPYNEQFF.

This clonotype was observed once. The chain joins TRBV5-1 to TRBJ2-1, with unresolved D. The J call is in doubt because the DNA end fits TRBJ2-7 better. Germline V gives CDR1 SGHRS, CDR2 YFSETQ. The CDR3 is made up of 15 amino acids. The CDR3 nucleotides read TGCGCCAGCAGCTTGGAGGCGCCTATGTACAATGAGCAGTACTTC. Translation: CASSLEAPMYNEQYF.

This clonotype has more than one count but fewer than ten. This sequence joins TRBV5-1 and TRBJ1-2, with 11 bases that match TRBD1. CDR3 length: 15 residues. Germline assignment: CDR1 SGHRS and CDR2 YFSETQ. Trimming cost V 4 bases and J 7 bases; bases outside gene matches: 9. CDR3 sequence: CASSPSTGTGGGYTF. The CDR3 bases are TGCGCCAGCAGCCCGAGCACCGGGACAGGGGGTGGCTACACCTTC.

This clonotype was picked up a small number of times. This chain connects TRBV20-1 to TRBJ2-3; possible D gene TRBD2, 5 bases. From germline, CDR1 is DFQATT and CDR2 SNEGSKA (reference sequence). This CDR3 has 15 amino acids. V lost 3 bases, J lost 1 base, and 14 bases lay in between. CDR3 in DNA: TGCAGTGCTAGGGGCATCCGGGGAGGCACAGATACGCAGTATTTT. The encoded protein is CSARGIRGGTDTQYF.

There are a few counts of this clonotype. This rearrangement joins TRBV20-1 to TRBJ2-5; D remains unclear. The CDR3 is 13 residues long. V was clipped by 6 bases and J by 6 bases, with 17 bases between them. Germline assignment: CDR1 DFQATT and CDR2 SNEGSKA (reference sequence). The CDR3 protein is CSAPPPGQKTQYF. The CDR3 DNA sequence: TGCAGTGCCCCCCCCCCAGGTCAAAAGACCCAGTACTTC.

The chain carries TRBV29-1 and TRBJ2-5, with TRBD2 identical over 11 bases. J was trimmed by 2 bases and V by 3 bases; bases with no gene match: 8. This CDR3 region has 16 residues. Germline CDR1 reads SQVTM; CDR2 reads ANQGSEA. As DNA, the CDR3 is TGCAGCGTTGACGGTCTAGCGGGGGGAGTTCAAGAGACCCAGTACTTC. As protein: CSVDGLAGGVQETQYF. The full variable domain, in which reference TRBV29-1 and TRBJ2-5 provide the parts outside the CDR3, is SAVISQKPSRDICQRGTSLTIQCQVDSQVTMMFWYRQQPGQSLTLIATANQGSEATYESGFVIDKFPISRPNLTFSTLTVSNMSPEDSSIYLCSVDGLAGGVQETQYFGPGTRLLVL.

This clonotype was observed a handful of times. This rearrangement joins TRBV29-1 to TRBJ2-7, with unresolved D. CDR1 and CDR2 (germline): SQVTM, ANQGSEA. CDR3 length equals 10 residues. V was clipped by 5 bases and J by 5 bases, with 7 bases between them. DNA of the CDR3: TGCAGCGTTTTAGACGACGAGCAGTACTTC. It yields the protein CSVLDDEQYF.

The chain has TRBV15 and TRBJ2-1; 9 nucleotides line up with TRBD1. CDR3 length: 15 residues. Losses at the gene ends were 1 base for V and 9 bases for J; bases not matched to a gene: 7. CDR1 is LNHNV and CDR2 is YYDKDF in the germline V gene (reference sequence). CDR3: CATSRAGQGLGEQFF. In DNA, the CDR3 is TGTGCCACCAGCAGAGCAGGACAGGGGTTGGGTGAGCAGTTCTTC.

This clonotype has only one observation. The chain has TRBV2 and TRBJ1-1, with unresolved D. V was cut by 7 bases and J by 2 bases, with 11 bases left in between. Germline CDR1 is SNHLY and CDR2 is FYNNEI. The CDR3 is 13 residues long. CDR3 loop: CASTRAVNTEAFF. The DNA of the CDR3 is TGTGCCAGCACCCGGGCCGTTAACACTGAAGCTTTCTTT.

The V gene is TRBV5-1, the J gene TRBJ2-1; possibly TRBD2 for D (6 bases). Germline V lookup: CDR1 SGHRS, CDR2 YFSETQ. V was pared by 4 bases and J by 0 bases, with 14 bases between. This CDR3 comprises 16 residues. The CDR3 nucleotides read TGCGCCAGCAGCCCGGAGGGGCTGAACTCCTACAATGAGCAGTTCTTC. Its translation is CASSPEGLNSYNEQFF. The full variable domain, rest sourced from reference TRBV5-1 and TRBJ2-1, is KAGVTQTPRYLIKTRGQQVTLSCSPISGHRSVSWYQQTPGQGLQFLFEYFSETQRNKGNFPGRFSGRQFSNSRSEMNVSTLELGDSALYLCASSPEGLNSYNEQFFGPGTRLTVL.

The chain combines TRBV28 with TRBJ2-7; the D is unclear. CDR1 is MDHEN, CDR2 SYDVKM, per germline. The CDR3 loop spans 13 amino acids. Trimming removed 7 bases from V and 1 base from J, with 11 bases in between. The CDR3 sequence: CASNDGSSYEQYF. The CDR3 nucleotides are TGTGCCAGCAATGATGGATCTTCCTACGAGCAGTACTTC.

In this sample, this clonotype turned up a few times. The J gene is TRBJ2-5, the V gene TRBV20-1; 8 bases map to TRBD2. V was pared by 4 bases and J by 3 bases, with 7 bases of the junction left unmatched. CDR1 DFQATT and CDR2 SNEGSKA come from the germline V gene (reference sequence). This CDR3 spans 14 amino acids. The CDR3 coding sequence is TGCAGTGCTATTGGTACTAGCGGTAAAGAGACCCAGTACTTC. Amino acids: CSAIGTSGKETQYF.

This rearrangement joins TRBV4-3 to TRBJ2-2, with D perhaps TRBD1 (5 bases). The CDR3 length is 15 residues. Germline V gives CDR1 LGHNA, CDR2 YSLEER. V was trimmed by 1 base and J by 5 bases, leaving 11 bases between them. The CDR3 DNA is TGCGCCAGCAGCCAAGGACAGAGTCTAACCGGGGAGCTGTTTTTT. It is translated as CASSQGQSLTGELFF.

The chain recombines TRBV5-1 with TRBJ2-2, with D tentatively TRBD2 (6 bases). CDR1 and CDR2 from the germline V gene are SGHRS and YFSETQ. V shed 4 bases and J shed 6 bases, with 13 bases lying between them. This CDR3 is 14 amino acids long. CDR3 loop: CASSQRDFAGELFF. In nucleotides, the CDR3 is TGCGCCAGCAGCCAACGGGACTTTGCCGGGGAGCTGTTTTTT.